In its sample, the clone carrying this T cell receptor beta chain was seen many times. The antigen remains undetermined. The CDR3 is made up of 13 amino acids. Germline assignment: CDR1 SGHVS and CDR2 FQNEAQ. Trimming took off 3 bases at V and 2 bases at J, with 6 bases between the two ends. A unique molecular identifier was carried by every single TCR cDNA molecule. MiXCR, applied by TCRdb to the 5' RACE reads, yields one record per CDR3 protein. In the table there are more than 20,000 distinct CDR3 sequences, just under 6% of which are singletons. The sample belongs to a study of spatial heterogeneity in lung cancer. Study overall: The count of detected beta-chain sequences consistently exceeded that of alpha-chain sequences.

Overall study results and limits: Whereas they appeared in blood less at follow-up, ubiquitous expanded tumor TCRs appeared there more at resection.

Documented time point: sample taken at primary tumor resection. The chain employs TRBV7-8 and TRBJ2-3, with D unresolved. The receptor's source is a male donor with early-stage non-small cell lung cancer. The specimen comprised PBMCs, sampled at surgery. DNA of the CDR3: TGTGCCAGCAGCTTGGGCCCCACAGATACGCAGTATTTT. It yields the protein CASSLGPTDTQYF.